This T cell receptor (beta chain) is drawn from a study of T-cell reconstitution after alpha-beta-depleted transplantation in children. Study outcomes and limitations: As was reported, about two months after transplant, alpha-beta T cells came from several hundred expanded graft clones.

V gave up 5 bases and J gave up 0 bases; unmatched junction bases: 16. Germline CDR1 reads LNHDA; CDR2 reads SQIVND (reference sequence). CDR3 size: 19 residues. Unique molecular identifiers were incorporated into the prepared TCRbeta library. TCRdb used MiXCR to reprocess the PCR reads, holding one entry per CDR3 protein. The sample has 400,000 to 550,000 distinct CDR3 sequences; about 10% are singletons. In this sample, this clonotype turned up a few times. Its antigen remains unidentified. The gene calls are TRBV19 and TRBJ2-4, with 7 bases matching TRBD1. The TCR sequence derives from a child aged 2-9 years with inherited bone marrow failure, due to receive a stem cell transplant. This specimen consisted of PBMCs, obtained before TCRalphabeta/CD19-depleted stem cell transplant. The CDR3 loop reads CASSRRTGPAELAKNIQYF. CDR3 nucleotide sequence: TGTGCCAGTAGTCGGAGGACAGGCCCCGCTGAGCTAGCCAAAAACATTCAGTACTTC.